The TCR beta chain under discussion was sequenced for a study of T cell responses to AZD1222 COVID-19 vaccine. Study conclusions and caveats: Spike-specific TCRs gained breadth and depth after people received two AZD1222 doses. Baseline serology detected seropositivity in only six AZD1222 recipients. Mapped onto spike, vaccine-associated CD4 TCRs spanned it and were dominant at 160-218 and 743-854. The donor cohort was predominantly white British with a female majority, and clonal diversity may have been underestimated.

Measured with immunoSEQ multiplex PCR; TCRdb has only the in-frame clones, and not every one. The data show around 80,000 clones, with approximately 91% seen just once and approximately 10% held by the top ten. The V segment lost 3 bases and the J segment 7 bases; nucleotides outside the gene matches: 2. CDR3 length equals 14 residues. Germline CDR1 reads MRHNA; CDR2 reads SNTAGT. Comment on this clone: The antigen remains unidentified.

The sequenced sample was peripheral blood, obtained on day 0 of AZD1222 vaccination. The clonotype was recovered from an adult in good health. The genes are TRBV6-4 and TRBJ1-6; 8 nucleotides agree with TRBD1. This chain's CDR3 is CASSETGDNSPLHF. For the CDR3, the DNA is TGTGCCAGCAGTGAGACAGGGGACAATTCACCCCTCCACTTT.